One and the same sample provided the 21 T cell receptor beta chains below, sequenced in a study of cytomegalovirus exposure and HLA in healthy donors. Use of 60 Vbeta and 13 Jbeta primers characterized the PCR. TCRdb's table, derived via immunoSEQ multiplex PCR, lists solely in-frame clones and lacks some. The table has roughly 170,000 clones, 80% to 85% seen once. Source material: PBMCs. The receptors come from a man aged 30 to 45 in good health and CMV-seronegative.

This clone showed up just a few times. The chain is built from TRBV5-4 and TRBJ2-6; D is unresolved. V was trimmed by 0 bases and J by 4 bases, leaving 11 bases between them. The CDR3 has 16 amino acids. The germline V gene has CDR1 SGHNT and CDR2 YYREEE (reference sequence). CDR3 in amino acids: CASSLDSPSGANVLTF. The DNA of the CDR3 is TGTGCCAGCAGCTTGGACAGTCCGTCGGGGGCCAACGTCCTGACTTTC.

The J gene is TRBJ1-2, the V gene TRBV30, with 7 bases aligning to TRBD1. This CDR3 has 13 residues. Germline V gene lookup returns CDR1 GTSNPN and CDR2 SVGIG (reference sequence). The V and J ends lost 2 bases and 5 bases, in that order; junction bases with no gene match: 5. The CDR3 bases are TGTGCCTGGAGTAGAGACAGGGCGTATGGCTACACCTTC. Translation: CAWSRDRAYGYTF.

The chain uses TRBV7-2 and TRBJ2-7, with a tentative D call TRBD2 (5 bases). CDR1 SGHTA and CDR2 FQGNSA come from the germline V gene. The CDR3 is made up of 14 amino acids. Trimming cost V 5 bases and J 5 bases, with 16 bases left between them. The CDR3 region has the DNA TGTGCCAGCAGCCCCCGTGGGAGTGAACACGAGCAGTACTTC. Protein: CASSPRGSEHEQYF.

For the CDR3, the DNA is TGTGTCAGAAGCTTAACCCAGCGGGAGTGCCGAGGGTTGTCCTACAATGAGCAGTTCTTC. Translated, it gives CVRSLTQRECRGLSYNEQFF. V is TRBV7-5 and J is TRBJ2-1; the D call TRBD2 from the table was never checked on the DNA. TRBV7-5 is noted as a pseudogene. The CDR3 contains 20 residues.

This clone was counted between two and nine times. The chain recombines TRBV9 with TRBJ2-5; 7 bases are a match to TRBD1. Germline values: CDR1 SGDLS, CDR2 YYNGEE. The CDR3 loop spans 14 amino acids. V trimming: 0 bases; J trimming: 7 bases; junction bases outside the gene matches: 6. The DNA of the CDR3 is TGTGCCAGCAGCGTAGAAGGGGCAGGGGGGACCCAGTACTTC. Residues: CASSVEGAGGTQYF.

V usage is TRBV19 and J usage is TRBJ2-7; TRBD2 matches at 9 bases. V lost 5 bases, J lost 4 bases, and 18 bases stayed unmatched. Germline V lookup: CDR1 LNHDA, CDR2 SQIVND (reference sequence). CDR3 length: 18 amino acids. The CDR3 sequence is CASSPIGGAGGPTYEQYF. CDR3 in DNA: TGTGCCAGTAGTCCGATAGGGGGGGCGGGAGGGCCAACGTACGAGCAGTACTTC.

This chain uses TRBV6-5 with TRBJ2-5, with D tentatively TRBD2 (5 bases). Per germline, CDR1 MNHEY and CDR2 SVGAGI. The V end lost 6 bases, the J end lost 4 bases, and 12 bases lay between the germline ends. This CDR3 comprises 13 residues. CDR3 in DNA: TGTGCCAGCAGCTCGGAGGCCGGAGAGACCCAGTACTTC. This translates into CASSSEAGETQYF.

This chain joins TRBV19 and TRBJ1-6; 9 bases are a match to TRBD1. Trimming cost V 7 bases and J 3 bases; bases outside gene matches: 10. The length of the CDR3 is 17 residues. The germline V gene has CDR1 LNHDA and CDR2 SQIVND (reference sequence). The CDR3 DNA reads as TGTGCCAGTAAAGGGACAGGGATGCGGGGCTATAATTCACCCCTCCACTTT. It encodes CASKGTGMRGYNSPLHF.

The chain combines TRBV5-1 with TRBJ1-2, with TRBD1 matching 8 bases. Germline V CDR1 and CDR2: SGHRS, YFSETQ. After removal of 2 bases from V and 6 bases from J, the junction contained 3 bases not matched to a gene. The CDR3 runs 13 residues. The CDR3 DNA follows: TGCGCCAGCAGCTTTGGGACAGGTAATGGCTACACCTTC. It codes for CASSFGTGNGYTF.

Only one count was recorded for this clone. CDR3 DNA: TGTGCCAGCAGCCTTAGACAGGGCAATCAGCCCCAGCATTTT. Amino acids: CASSLRQGNQPQHF. This sequence joins TRBV27 and TRBJ1-5; possible D gene TRBD1, 6 bases. The CDR3 has 14 residues. V was clipped by 6 bases and J by 2 bases, with 11 bases between them. Germline CDR1 MNHEY, CDR2 SMNVEV (reference sequence).

This clone was detected ten times or more. The V call is TRBV2, the J call TRBJ2-1, with D possibly matching TRBD2 (6 bases). Germline values: CDR1 SNHLY, CDR2 FYNNEI. V lost 8 bases and J 7 bases, leaving 6 bases between the germline ends. The CDR3 is 10 amino acids. The CDR3 protein is CASGGNEQFF. The CDR3 DNA is TGTGCCAGCGGAGGGAATGAGCAGTTCTTC.

The rearrangement uses TRBV4-3 and TRBJ2-3; 9 nucleotides agree with TRBD2. Germline CDR1 and CDR2: LGHNA and YSLEER. Trimming removed 3 bases from V and 1 base from J; junction bases left unmatched: 5. The CDR3 is made up of 16 amino acids. The CDR3 coding sequence is TGCGCCAGCAGCCAGTTGATAGCGGGAGGCACAGATACGCAGTATTTT. Protein product: CASSQLIAGGTDTQYF.

This chain joins TRBV5-1 and TRBJ2-3, with TRBD2 identical over 7 bases. The V and J ends lost 0 bases and 5 bases, in that order; junction bases with no gene match: 21. The CDR3 covers 20 residues. Germline V gene data show CDR1 as SGHRS and CDR2 as YFSETQ. The DNA for the CDR3 is TGCGCCAGCAGCTTGGATTCGGGAAGCGGGGTTGTTGGGTTTGGAGATACGCAGTATTTT. Translated, it gives CASSLDSGSGVVGFGDTQYF.

The V and J genes are TRBV7-6 and TRBJ2-7; tentatively, D is TRBD1 (5 bases). The V end was cut by 1 base, the J end by 5 bases, with 18 bases between. The CDR3 is 16 residues long. Germline V CDR1 and CDR2: SGHVS, FNYEAQ. DNA for the CDR3: TGTGCCAGCAGCTTAGTCCCAACGTCAGGGTACGACGAGCAGTACTTC. It translates to CASSLVPTSGYDEQYF.

This rearrangement joins TRBV2 to TRBJ1-2, with TRBD1 as a possible D gene (5 bases). Germline lookup yields CDR1 SNHLY and CDR2 FYNNEI. The V end lost 2 bases, the J end lost 2 bases, and 6 bases lay between the germline ends. The CDR3 is 13 amino acids. The DNA of the CDR3 is TGTGCCAGCAGTGAACAGGGCAACTATGGCTACACCTTC. This codes for CASSEQGNYGYTF.

This sequence joins TRBV5-4 and TRBJ1-1, with D maybe TRBD1 (6 bases). The CDR3 consists of 16 residues. Per germline, CDR1 SGHNT and CDR2 YYREEE (reference sequence). The V end lost 4 bases, the J end lost 5 bases, and 21 bases lay between the germline ends. For the CDR3, the DNA is TGTGCCAGCAGCCGGGGACCAGGGGAATTGGGGACTGAAGCTTTCTTT. This sequence encodes CASSRGPGELGTEAFF.

The chain uses TRBV6-1 and TRBJ1-5; D gene unclear. Germline V CDR1 and CDR2: MNHNS, SASEGT. The CDR3 has 13 residues. V was trimmed by 6 bases and J by 1 base, leaving 7 bases between them. CDR3 coding DNA: TGTGCCAGCAGGGACTTGAGCAATCAGCCCCAGCATTTT. Its protein product is CASRDLSNQPQHF.

The chain employs TRBV5-4 and TRBJ2-7, with 8 bases matching TRBD1. Germline trimming cut 0 bases from V and 6 bases from J; bases unmatched to any gene: 8. The CDR3 is made up of 15 amino acids. Germline V lookup: CDR1 SGHNT, CDR2 YYREEE (reference sequence). CDR3 coding DNA: TGTGCCAGCAGCTTGGAGCGAGACAGGGGCTCCGAGCAGTACTTC. This sequence encodes CASSLERDRGSEQYF.

The chain links TRBV18 to TRBJ2-1, with D perhaps matching TRBD2 (5 bases). Deletions cut 0 bases from V and 0 bases from J, with 6 bases between. The CDR3 has 15 residues. Germline loops: CDR1 KGHSH, CDR2 LQKENI. The chain's CDR3 is CASSPPRASYNEQFF. For the CDR3, the DNA is TGTGCCAGCTCACCACCGAGGGCCTCCTACAATGAGCAGTTCTTC. The whole variable domain, filled in from reference TRBV18 and TRBJ2-1, reads NAGVMQNPRHLVRRRGQEARLRCSPMKGHSHVYWYRQLPEEGLKFMVYLQKENIIDESGMPKERFSAEFPKEGPSILRIQQVVRGDSAAYFCASSPPRASYNEQFFGPGTRLTVL.

The V and J genes are TRBV7-2 and TRBJ2-7; 8 bases line up with TRBD2. Germline CDR1 SGHTA, CDR2 FQGNSA. The CDR3 has 16 amino acids. V gave up 5 bases and J gave up 2 bases; unmatched junction bases: 11. DNA for the CDR3: TGTGCCAGCAGCACCCTCAGCGGGAGTGGTACCTACGAGCAGTACTTC. Amino acids: CASSTLSGSGTYEQYF.

The chain combines TRBV19 with TRBJ2-1; 9 bases match TRBD2. The germline gives CDR1 LNHDA, CDR2 SQIVND (reference sequence). Trimming at V came to 6 bases and at J to 2 bases, leaving 5 bases not matched to a gene. The CDR3 runs to 15 residues. This CDR3 is CASRPTSGTYNEQFF. CDR3 DNA: TGTGCCAGTAGACCGACTAGCGGAACCTACAATGAGCAGTTCTTC.